This T cell receptor (beta chain) was captured in a study of CD8 T cells in ankylosing spondylitis. Study-wide findings and caveats: Disease-linked clones were found to be CD8+ and relatively rare in peripheral blood. Significant enrichment of disease-linked clones was reported in matched ankylosing spondylitis synovial fluid. There were earlier reports of some motif variants in reactive arthritis synovial fluid and blood. Among TCR beta sequences, a motif of under 10 highly homologous variants appeared characteristic of ankylosing spondylitis blood.

TCRdb re-called the 5' RACE reads through MiXCR, storing one row per CDR3 protein. There are hundreds of thousands of distinct CDR3 sequences in the sample; approximately 12% occur only once, and roughly 0.51% lies in the top ten. Regarding this clonotype: Its antigen is undetermined.

The CDR3 contains 16 residues. With 0 bases removed from V and 3 bases from J, the gap between germline ends came to 14 bases. Germline V gene lookup returns CDR1 DFQATT and CDR2 SNEGSKA (reference sequence). The clonotype originates from a male donor with ankylosing spondylitis. The J gene is TRBJ2-2, the V gene TRBV20-1; D assignment may be TRBD1 or TRBD2 (5 bases each). Sequencing was carried out using blood, either unsorted or a sorted T cell fraction (not recorded which). The DNA for the CDR3 is TGCAGTGCTAGAGATCGAGGGGCGTGGGACACCGGGGAGCTGTTTTTT. Translating it yields CSARDRGAWDTGELFF.